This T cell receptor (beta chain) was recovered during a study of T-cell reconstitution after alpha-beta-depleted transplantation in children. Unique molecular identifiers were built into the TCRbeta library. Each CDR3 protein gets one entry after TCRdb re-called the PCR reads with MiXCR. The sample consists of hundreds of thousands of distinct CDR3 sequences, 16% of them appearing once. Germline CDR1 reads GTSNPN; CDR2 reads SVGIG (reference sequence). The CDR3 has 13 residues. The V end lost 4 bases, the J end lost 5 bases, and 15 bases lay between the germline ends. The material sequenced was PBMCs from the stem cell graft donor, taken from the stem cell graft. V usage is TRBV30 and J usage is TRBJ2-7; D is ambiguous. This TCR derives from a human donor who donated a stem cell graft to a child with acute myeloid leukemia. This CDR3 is CAWTTGSRHEQYF. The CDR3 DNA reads TGTGCCTGGACTACTGGGTCGCGCCACGAGCAGTACTTC.